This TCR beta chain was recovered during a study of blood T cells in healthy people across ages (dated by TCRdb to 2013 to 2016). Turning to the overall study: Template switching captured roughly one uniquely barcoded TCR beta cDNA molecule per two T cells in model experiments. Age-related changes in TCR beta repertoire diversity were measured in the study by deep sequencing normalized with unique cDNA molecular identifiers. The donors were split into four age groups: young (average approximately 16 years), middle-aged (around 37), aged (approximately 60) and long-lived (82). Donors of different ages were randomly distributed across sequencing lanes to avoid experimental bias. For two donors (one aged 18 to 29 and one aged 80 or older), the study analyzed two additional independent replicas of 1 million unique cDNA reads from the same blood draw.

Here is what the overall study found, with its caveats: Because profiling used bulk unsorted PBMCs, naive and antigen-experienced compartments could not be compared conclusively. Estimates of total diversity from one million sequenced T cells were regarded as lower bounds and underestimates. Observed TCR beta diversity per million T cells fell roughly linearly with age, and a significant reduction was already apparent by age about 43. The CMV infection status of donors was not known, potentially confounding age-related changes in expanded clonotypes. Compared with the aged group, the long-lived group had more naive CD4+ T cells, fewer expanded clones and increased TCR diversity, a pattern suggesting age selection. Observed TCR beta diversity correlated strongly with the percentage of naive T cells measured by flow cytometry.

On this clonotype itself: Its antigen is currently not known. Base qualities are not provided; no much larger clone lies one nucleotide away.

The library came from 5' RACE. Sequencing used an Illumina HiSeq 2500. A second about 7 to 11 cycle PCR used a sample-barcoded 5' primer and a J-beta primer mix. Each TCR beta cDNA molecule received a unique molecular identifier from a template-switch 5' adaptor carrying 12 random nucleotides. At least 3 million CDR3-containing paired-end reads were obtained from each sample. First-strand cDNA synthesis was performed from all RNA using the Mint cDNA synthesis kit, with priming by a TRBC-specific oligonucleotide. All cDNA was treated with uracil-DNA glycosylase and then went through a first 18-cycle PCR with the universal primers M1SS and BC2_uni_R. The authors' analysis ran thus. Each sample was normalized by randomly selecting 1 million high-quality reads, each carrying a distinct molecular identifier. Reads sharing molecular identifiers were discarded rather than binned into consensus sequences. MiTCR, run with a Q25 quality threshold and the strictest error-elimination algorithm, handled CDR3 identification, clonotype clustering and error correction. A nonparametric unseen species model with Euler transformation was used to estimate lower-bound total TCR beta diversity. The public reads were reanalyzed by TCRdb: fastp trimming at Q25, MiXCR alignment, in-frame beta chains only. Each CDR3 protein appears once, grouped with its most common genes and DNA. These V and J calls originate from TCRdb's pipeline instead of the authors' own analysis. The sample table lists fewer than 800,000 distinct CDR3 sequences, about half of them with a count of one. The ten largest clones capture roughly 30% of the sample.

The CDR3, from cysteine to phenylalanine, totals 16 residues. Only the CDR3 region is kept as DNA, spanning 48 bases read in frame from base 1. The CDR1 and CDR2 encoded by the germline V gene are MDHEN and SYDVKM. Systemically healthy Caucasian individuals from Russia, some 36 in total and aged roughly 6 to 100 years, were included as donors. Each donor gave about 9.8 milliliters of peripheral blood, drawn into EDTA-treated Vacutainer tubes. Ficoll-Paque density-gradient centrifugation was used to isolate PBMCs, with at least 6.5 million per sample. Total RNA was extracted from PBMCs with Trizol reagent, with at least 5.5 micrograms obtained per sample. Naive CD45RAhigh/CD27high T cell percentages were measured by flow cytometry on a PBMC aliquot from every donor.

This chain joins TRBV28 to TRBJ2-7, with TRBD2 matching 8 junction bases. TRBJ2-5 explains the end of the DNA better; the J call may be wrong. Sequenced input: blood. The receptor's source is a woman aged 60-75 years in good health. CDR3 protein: CASSSSGTSGEETQYF. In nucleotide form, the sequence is TGTGCCAGCAGTTCCTCCGGGACTAGTGGGGAAGAGACCCAGTACTTC.